The 7 T cell receptor beta chains listed next were all sequenced from one sample in a study of shared clonotypes between healthy human individuals. Assay: immunoSEQ multiplex PCR; the TCRdb copy retains only in-frame clones and omits some. Of some 2,100,000 clones in the sample, more than 90% were seen once. What was sequenced was naive CD4+ T cells sorted from blood. Noted subset: CD45RA+ positively selected. These receptors all come from a man aged 18 to 29 in good health.

The chain is built from TRBV7-2 and TRBJ1-2; D unclear. CDR3 length equals 13 residues. CDR1 is SGHTA and CDR2 is FQGNSA in the germline V gene. V was cut by 1 base and J by 5 bases, with 8 bases left in between. The CDR3 region has the DNA TGTGCCAGCAGCTTAGGTGCAGGTTATGGCTACACCTTC. The encoded protein is CASSLGAGYGYTF.

This clone has just one count. V and J are TRBV4-3 and TRBJ2-5; TRBD1 aligns across 7 bases. The CDR3 sequence is 15 residues long. With 1 base clipped from V and 4 bases from J, the junction kept 6 bases outside the gene matches. Looked up from germline, CDR1 is LGHNA and CDR2 is YSLEER. CDR3 protein: CASSQGQGVGETQYF. Written as DNA, the CDR3 is TGCGCCAGCAGCCAAGGGCAGGGGGTAGGAGAGACCCAGTACTTC.

V and J are TRBV5-1 and TRBJ2-3; 8 bases agree with TRBD1. Trimming took 4 bases from V and 4 from J; bases not matched to a gene: 5. Germline V gene sequence: CDR1 SGHRS, CDR2 YFSETQ. The CDR3 runs 14 residues. CDR3 amino acids: CASSPDRVADTQYF. In nucleotides, the CDR3 is TGCGCCAGCAGCCCGGACAGGGTGGCAGATACGCAGTATTTT. The full variable domain, with the rest looked up from reference TRBV5-1 and TRBJ2-3, is KAGVTQTPRYLIKTRGQQVTLSCSPISGHRSVSWYQQTPGQGLQFLFEYFSETQRNKGNFPGRFSGRQFSNSRSEMNVSTLELGDSALYLCASSPDRVADTQYFGPGTRLTVL.

V usage is TRBV10-1 and J usage is TRBJ1-1; 8 bases match TRBD1. Per germline, CDR1 WNHNN and CDR2 SYGVQD (reference sequence). V lost 3 bases to trimming and J lost 11 bases; unmatched junction nucleotides: 11. This CDR3 comprises 14 residues. CDR3 residues: CASSDGQGAYGAFF. CDR3 sequence (DNA): TGCGCCAGCAGTGATGGGCAGGGGGCGTATGGGGCTTTCTTT.

This clone was counted a few times. The V and J genes are TRBV7-2 and TRBJ1-2; no definite D call. Germline V gene data show CDR1 as SGHTA and CDR2 as FQGNSA. The CDR3 consists of 12 residues. Trimming pared 1 base from V and 4 bases from J, leaving 4 bases between. This chain's CDR3 is CASSLGVYGYTF. The CDR3 nucleotides are TGTGCCAGCAGCTTAGGGGTCTATGGCTACACCTTC.

The V gene is TRBV6-1, the J gene TRBJ2-1; 13 bases fit TRBD2. Germline CDR1 reads MNHNS; CDR2 reads SASEGT. V was clipped by 2 bases and J by 7 bases; unmatched bases: 11. The CDR3 is made up of 18 amino acids. CDR3 region: CASSEILAGGSNGNEQFF. In nucleotides, the CDR3 is TGTGCCAGCAGTGAAATACTAGCGGGAGGGTCGAATGGGAATGAGCAGTTCTTC.

The gene calls are TRBV27 and TRBJ1-1; no definite D call. Germline V lookup: CDR1 MNHEY, CDR2 SMNVEV (reference sequence). The CDR3 is 15 amino acids. Trimming removed 2 bases from V and 5 bases from J, with 15 bases in between. CDR3 loop: CASSLRFGQSTEAFF. CDR3 nucleotide sequence: TGTGCCAGCAGTTTACGATTCGGCCAGTCGACTGAAGCTTTCTTT.